Listed here are 5 T cell receptor beta chains from one sample, sequenced in a study of cytomegalovirus exposure and HLA in healthy donors. Use of 60 Vbeta and 13 Jbeta primers characterized the PCR. Sequenced by immunoSEQ multiplex PCR; TCRdb stores in-frame clones only, minus some. Altogether some 69,000 clones are present, roughly three quarters being singletons, with the ten largest covering about 2.7%. Sequenced input: PBMCs. The receptors were gathered from a young woman in good health and CMV-seronegative.

The rearrangement joins TRBV5-4 to TRBJ1-6; 7 bases match TRBD1. Germline lookup yields CDR1 SGHNT and CDR2 YYREEE (reference sequence). Unmatched junction bases numbered 3, after V lost 0 bases and J lost 6 bases. This CDR3 has 15 amino acids. In DNA, the CDR3 is TGTGCCAGCAGCTTGGACAGGGGAGCTAATTCACCCCTCCACTTT. This translates into CASSLDRGANSPLHF.

CDR3 in amino acids: CASSPSGYGELFF. In DNA, the CDR3 is TGTGCCAGCAGCCCCTCGGGGTACGGGGAGCTGTTTTTT. The genes are TRBV7-8 and TRBJ2-2; TRBD2 might be the D (5 bases). The germline CDR1 and CDR2 sequences are SGHVS and FQNEAQ. V was pared by 5 bases and J by 7 bases, with 11 bases between. The CDR3 totals 13 residues.

The J gene is TRBJ1-1, the V gene TRBV28; TRBD1 matches at 7 bases. There are 16 residues in the CDR3. J was trimmed by 0 bases and V by 4 bases; bases with no gene match: 8. Germline loops: CDR1 MDHEN, CDR2 SYDVKM. CDR3 in amino acids: CASSSTGAGVNTEAFF. The CDR3 coding sequence is TGTGCCAGCAGTTCAACAGGGGCCGGGGTGAACACTGAAGCTTTCTTT.

This chain joins TRBV6-6 and TRBJ2-7, with D possibly being TRBD1 (5 bases). Trimming removed 3 bases at V and 3 bases at J, with 9 bases between. This CDR3 has 13 residues. Germline V gives CDR1 MNHNY, CDR2 SVGAGI (reference sequence). CDR3 in DNA: TGTGCCAGCAGTTATTCAGGGAACTACGAGCAGTACTTC. Its translation: CASSYSGNYEQYF.

The chain uses TRBV5-4 and TRBJ1-4, with unresolved D. Germline V gives CDR1 SGHNT, CDR2 YYREEE (reference sequence). The CDR3 sequence is 14 residues long. V lost 5 bases to trimming and J lost 1 base, with 9 bases between them. CDR3 sequence reads: CASSFTGTNEKLFF. The CDR3 DNA sequence: TGTGCCAGCAGTTTTACGGGAACTAATGAAAAACTGTTTTTT.